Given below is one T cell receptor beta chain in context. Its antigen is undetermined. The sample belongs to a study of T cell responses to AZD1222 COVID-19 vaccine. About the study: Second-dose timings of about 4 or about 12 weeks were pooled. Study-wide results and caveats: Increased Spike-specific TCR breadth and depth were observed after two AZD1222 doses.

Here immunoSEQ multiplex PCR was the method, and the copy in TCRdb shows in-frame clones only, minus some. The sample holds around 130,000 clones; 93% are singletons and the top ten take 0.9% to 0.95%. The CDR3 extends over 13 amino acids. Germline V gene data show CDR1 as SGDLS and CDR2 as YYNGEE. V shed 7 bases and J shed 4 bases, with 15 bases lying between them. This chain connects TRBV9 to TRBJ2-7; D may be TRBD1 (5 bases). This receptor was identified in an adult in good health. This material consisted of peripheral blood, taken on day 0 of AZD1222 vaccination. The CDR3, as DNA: TGTGCCAGCTCCCGATGGGGCAGGTACGAGCAGTACTTC. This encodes CASSRWGRYEQYF.